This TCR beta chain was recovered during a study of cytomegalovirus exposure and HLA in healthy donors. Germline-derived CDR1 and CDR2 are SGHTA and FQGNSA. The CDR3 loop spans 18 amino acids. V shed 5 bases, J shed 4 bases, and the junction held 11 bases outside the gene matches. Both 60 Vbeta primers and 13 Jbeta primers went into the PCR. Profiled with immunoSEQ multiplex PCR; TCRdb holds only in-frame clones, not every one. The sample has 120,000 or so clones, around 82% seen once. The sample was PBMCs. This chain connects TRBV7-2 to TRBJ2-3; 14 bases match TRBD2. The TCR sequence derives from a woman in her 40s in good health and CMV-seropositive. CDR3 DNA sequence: TGTGCCAGCAGCATGACTAGCGGGAGGGCCCCTGAAGCAGATACGCAGTATTTT. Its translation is CASSMTSGRAPEADTQYF.